This TCR beta chain derives from a study of T cell repertoires in cytomegalovirus infection. General study points: CMV-specific TCR beta clonotypes restricted by HLA-C were the ones dominating the ex vivo response.

TCRdb reanalysed the reads using MiXCR and keeps one entry per CDR3 protein. The table includes roughly 200,000 distinct CDR3 sequences, roughly 9% detected once. This CDR3 is 18 amino acids long. Germline V gene sequence: CDR1 SEHNR, CDR2 FQNEAQ (reference sequence). V dropped 4 bases and J dropped 3; count of bases not matched to a gene: 14. This clonotype was seen only a few times. Its antigen is not known. The TCR comes from a human donor in good health (CMV status not recorded). Some clones in this sample may be carry-over from other donors' samples. Input material: PBMCs. The chain has TRBV7-9 and TRBJ2-3; 9 nucleotides align to TRBD2. CDR3 DNA sequence: TGTGCCAGCAGCTCCATAGACCCTCTTAGCGGGAGTACAGATACGCAGTATTTT. It encodes CASSSIDPLSGSTDTQYF. The full variable domain, in which reference TRBV7-9 and TRBJ2-3 provide the parts outside the CDR3, is DTGVSQNPRHKITKRGQNVTFRCDPISEHNRLYWYRQTLGQGPEFLTYFQNEAQLEKSRLLSDRFSAERPKGSFSTLEIQRTEQGDSAMYLCASSSIDPLSGSTDTQYFGPGTRLTVL.